This T cell receptor (beta chain) was captured in a study of blood T cells in healthy people across ages. Across the study: Per two T cells, template switching captured roughly one barcoded beta molecule.

This clonotype has a handful of counts. Through a sample-barcoded 5' primer and a J-beta primer mix, a second PCR was run for 7 to 11 cycles. Through a template-switch adaptor with 12 random nucleotides, each cDNA molecule received a tag. MiXCR was run by TCRdb on the 5' RACE reads, yielding one entry per CDR3 protein. The data show roughly 700,000 distinct CDR3 sequences, around 25% seen once. The ends were cut back, 4 bases at V and 4 bases at J, with 13 bases in the middle. CDR1 is ENHRY, CDR2 SYGVKD, per germline. The CDR3 covers 14 residues. The same sample was also used in a study of T cells of mothers and their children.

Material: blood. This clonotype was sampled from a boy aged 5-17 years in good health. The rearrangement joins TRBV10-3 to TRBJ2-5; no firm D call. CDR3 sequence: CAISGDLGRETQYF. Written as DNA, the CDR3 is TGTGCCATCAGTGGTGACCTAGGAAGAGAGACCCAGTACTTC.